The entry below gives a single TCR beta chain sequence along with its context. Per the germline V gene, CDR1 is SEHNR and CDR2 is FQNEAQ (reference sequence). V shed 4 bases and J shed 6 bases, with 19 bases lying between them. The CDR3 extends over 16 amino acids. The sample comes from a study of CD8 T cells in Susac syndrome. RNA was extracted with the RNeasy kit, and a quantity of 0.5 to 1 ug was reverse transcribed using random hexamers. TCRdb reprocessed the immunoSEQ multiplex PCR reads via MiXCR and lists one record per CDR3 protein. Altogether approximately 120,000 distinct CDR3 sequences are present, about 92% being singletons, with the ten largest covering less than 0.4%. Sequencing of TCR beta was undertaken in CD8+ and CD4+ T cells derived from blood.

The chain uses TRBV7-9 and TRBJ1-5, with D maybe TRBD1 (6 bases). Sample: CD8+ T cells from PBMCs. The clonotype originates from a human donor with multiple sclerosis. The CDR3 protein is CASSSVGGGVVQPQHF. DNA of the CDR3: TGTGCCAGCAGCTCCGTGGGGGGCGGGGTGGTTCAGCCCCAGCATTTT.